The clone carrying this T cell receptor beta chain was observed a single time. Its specificity is not known. This specimen comes from a study of somatic mutations in cytotoxic T cells in rheumatoid arthritis. Broader study findings: No age-related increase in CD8+ clonality was seen in healthy controls, but one was seen in rheumatoid arthritis patients.

CD4+ cells and CD8+ cells were each obtained through positive magnetic bead selection, and their purity was assessed by flow cytometry. Study processing details: Patient CD8+ clones above 1% seldom matched published virus-specific TCRB sequences. The repertoire was sequenced with immunoSEQ multiplex PCR; TCRdb's copy has only in-frame clones and lacks some. Clone size and the V and J calls come from that table; the DNA yielded D and trimming. Of 8,000 or so clones in the sample, around 89% were seen once. Per the germline V gene, CDR1 is SGHTA and CDR2 is FQGTGA. V lost 4 bases to trimming and J lost 2 bases; unmatched junction nucleotides: 2. CDR3 length: 13 amino acids.

Sequenced material: CD8+ T cells sorted from blood. The V gene is TRBV7-3, the J gene TRBJ2-7, with 7 bases fitting TRBD2. The source is a woman between 70 and 85 years old with rheumatoid arthritis. The CDR3 nucleotides are TGTGCCAGCAGCTCCGGGGGGACCTACGAGCAGTACTTC. Encoded protein: CASSSGGTYEQYF.